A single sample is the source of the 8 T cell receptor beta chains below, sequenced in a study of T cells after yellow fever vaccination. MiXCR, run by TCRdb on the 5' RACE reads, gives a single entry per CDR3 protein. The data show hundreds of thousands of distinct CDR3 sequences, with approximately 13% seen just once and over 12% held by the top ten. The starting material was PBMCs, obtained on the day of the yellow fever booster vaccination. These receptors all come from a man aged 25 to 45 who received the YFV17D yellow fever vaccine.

The CDR3 sequence: CAWSVVGNQPQHF. In nucleotides, the CDR3 is TGTGCCTGGAGTGTAGTTGGAAATCAGCCCCAGCATTTT. The gene calls are TRBV30 and TRBJ1-5; D is unresolved. CDR1 and CDR2 (germline): GTSNPN, SVGIG (reference sequence). Trimming took 0 bases from V and 4 from J, leaving 7 bases between them. CDR3 length: 13 residues.

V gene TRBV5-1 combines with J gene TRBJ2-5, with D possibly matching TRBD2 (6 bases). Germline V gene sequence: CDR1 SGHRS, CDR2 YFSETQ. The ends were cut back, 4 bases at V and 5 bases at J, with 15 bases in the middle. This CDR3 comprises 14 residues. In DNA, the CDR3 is TGCGCCAGCAGCGCCTCGGACTATGCTGAGACCCAGTACTTC. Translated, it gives CASSASDYAETQYF.

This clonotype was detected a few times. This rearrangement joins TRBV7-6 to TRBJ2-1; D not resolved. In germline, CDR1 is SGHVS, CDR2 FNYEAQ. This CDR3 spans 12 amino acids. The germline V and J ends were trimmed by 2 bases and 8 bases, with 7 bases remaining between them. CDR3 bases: TGTGCCAGCAGCTTAAAAGACCATGAGCAGTTCTTC. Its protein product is CASSLKDHEQFF.

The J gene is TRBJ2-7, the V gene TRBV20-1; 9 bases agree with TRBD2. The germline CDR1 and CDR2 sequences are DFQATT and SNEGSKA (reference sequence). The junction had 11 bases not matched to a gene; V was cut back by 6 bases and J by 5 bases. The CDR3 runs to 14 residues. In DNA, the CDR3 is TGCAGTGCAACGTATAGCGGGAGTCTCGACGAGCAGTACTTC. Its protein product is CSATYSGSLDEQYF.

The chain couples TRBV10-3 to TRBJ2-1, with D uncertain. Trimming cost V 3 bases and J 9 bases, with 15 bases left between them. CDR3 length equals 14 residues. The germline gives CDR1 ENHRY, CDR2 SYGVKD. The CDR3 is CAISEALDGSEQFF. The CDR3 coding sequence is TGTGCCATCAGTGAAGCTCTAGACGGCTCTGAGCAGTTCTTC.

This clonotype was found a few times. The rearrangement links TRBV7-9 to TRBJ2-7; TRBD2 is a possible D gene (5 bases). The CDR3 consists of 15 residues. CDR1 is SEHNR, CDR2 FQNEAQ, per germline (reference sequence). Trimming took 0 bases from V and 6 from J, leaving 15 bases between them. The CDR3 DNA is TGTGCCAGCAGCTTAGCGCTCGGAGGATCGGCCGAGCAGTACTTC. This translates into CASSLALGGSAEQYF.

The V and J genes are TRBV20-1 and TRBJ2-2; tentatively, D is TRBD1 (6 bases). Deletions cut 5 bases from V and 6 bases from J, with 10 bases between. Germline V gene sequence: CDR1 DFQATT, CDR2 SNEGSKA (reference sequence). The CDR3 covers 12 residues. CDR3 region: CSASRGSGELFF. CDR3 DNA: TGCAGTGCTTCCAGGGGATCCGGGGAGCTGTTTTTT.

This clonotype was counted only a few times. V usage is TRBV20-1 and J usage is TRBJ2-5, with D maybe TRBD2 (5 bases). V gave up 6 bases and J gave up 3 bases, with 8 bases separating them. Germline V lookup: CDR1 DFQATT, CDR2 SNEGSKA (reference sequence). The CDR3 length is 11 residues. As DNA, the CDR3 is TGCAGTGCGATCGGGGAAGAGACCCAGTACTTC. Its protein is CSAIGEETQYF.